These 10 T cell receptor beta chains were all obtained from the same sample, sequenced in a study of T cells in Graves' hyperthyroidism and ophthalmopathy. Amplification targeted TCR beta CDR3 regions from RNA transcripts. The HTBI set primed first-round TCR CDR3 RT-PCR. MiXCR was run by TCRdb on the multiplex PCR reads, yielding one entry per CDR3 protein. The data contain about 700,000 distinct CDR3 sequences, less than 15% of them singletons. The sequenced material came from blood. The receptors derive from a woman under 30 with Graves' hyperthyroidism.

This clonotype was seen more than once but under ten times. This chain uses TRBV9 with TRBJ2-7; 7 nucleotides align to TRBD2. V trimming: 3 bases; J trimming: 3 bases; junction bases outside the gene matches: 12. In germline, CDR1 is SGDLS, CDR2 YYNGEE. The CDR3 runs 16 residues. The chain's CDR3 is CASSAGPGGRVYEQYF. The DNA of the CDR3 is TGTGCCAGCAGCGCAGGGCCGGGCGGGAGAGTCTACGAGCAGTACTTC.

In this sample, this clonotype turned up many times. V usage is TRBV11-1 and J usage is TRBJ2-5; the D gene is possibly TRBD2 (6 bases). The CDR3 totals 15 residues. Germline values: CDR1 SGHAT, CDR2 FQDESV (reference sequence). V shed 5 bases and J shed 5 bases, with 18 bases lying between them. The CDR3 nucleotides read TGTGCCAGCAGCCACCCCTCGGGAGTCGGGGAGACCCAGTACTTC. Translated, it gives CASSHPSGVGETQYF.

This rearrangement joins TRBV6-1 to TRBJ1-2; TRBD1 is a possible D gene (6 bases). Trimming stripped 2 bases from V and 6 bases from J, with 13 bases between. The germline CDR1 and CDR2 sequences are MNHNS and SASEGT. This CDR3 region has 14 residues. The CDR3 DNA follows: TGTGCCAGCAGTGAAACAGGGCTTGGGCATGGCTACACCTTC. Its translation: CASSETGLGHGYTF.

This clonotype was picked up many times. The rearrangement links TRBV27 to TRBJ2-7, with TRBD2 matching 8 bases. V lost 3 bases to trimming and J lost 4 bases; unmatched junction nucleotides: 8. Germline V gene lookup returns CDR1 MNHEY and CDR2 SMNVEV (reference sequence). The CDR3 loop spans 15 amino acids. The chain's CDR3 is CASSLGLVRIYEQYF. Written as DNA, the CDR3 is TGTGCCAGCAGTTTGGGACTAGTTCGGATTTACGAGCAGTACTTC.

The table lists this clonotype with a few counts. The CDR3 DNA follows: TGTGCCAGCAGCTTATGGGGGCTACTCGAGCAGTTCTTC. This sequence encodes CASSLWGLLEQFF. The chain recombines TRBV13 with TRBJ2-1, with a tentative D call TRBD1 (6 bases). CDR3 size: 13 residues. The germline V gene has CDR1 PRHDT and CDR2 FYEKMQ (reference sequence). V gave up 2 bases and J gave up 10 bases, with 12 bases separating them.

This clonotype turned up a few times. This rearrangement joins TRBV29-1 to TRBJ2-1, with D possibly matching TRBD1 (5 bases). From germline, CDR1 is SQVTM and CDR2 ANQGSEA. V gave up 4 bases and J gave up 6 bases, with 10 bases separating them. CDR3 length: 12 residues. CDR3: CSVGPRANEQFF. The CDR3 DNA reads as TGCAGCGTTGGTCCCAGGGCCAATGAGCAGTTCTTC.

This clonotype was counted at least ten times. The genes are TRBV27 and TRBJ1-1; 7 nucleotides agree with TRBD1. Per germline, CDR1 MNHEY and CDR2 SMNVEV (reference sequence). CDR3 length equals 15 residues. Losses at the gene ends were 1 base for V and 6 bases for J; bases not matched to a gene: 8. DNA for the CDR3: TGTGCCAGCAGTTTATACCCAGGGGGTATCCCTGAAGCTTTCTTT. The encoded protein is CASSLYPGGIPEAFF.

This clonotype was picked up many times. The chain couples TRBV12-3 or TRBV12-4 to TRBJ1-2; perhaps TRBD1 as D (5 bases). V lost 3 bases and J lost 4, with 12 bases in between. The CDR3 covers 14 residues. The CDR3 here is CASSFSGVPYGYTF. CDR3 in DNA: TGTGCCAGCAGTTTTTCGGGGGTTCCCTATGGCTACACCTTC.

This clonotype has a handful of counts. The J gene is TRBJ2-1, the V gene TRBV19; the match to TRBD1 covers 9 bases. The V segment lost 2 bases and the J segment 10 bases; nucleotides outside the gene matches: 6. The germline CDR1 and CDR2 sequences are LNHDA and SQIVND (reference sequence). The CDR3 covers 14 residues. The CDR3 reads CASSITDRGHEQFF. The CDR3 DNA is TGTGCCAGTAGTATAACGGACAGGGGCCACGAGCAGTTCTTC. The full variable domain, with the rest looked up from reference TRBV19 and TRBJ2-1, is DGGITQSPKYLFRKEGQNVTLSCEQNLNHDAMYWYRQDPGQGLRLIYYSQIVNDFQKGDIAEGYSVSREKKESFPLTVTSAQKNPTAFYLCASSITDRGHEQFFGPGTRLTVL.

The chain joins TRBV7-6 to TRBJ2-7; 12 positions agree with TRBD1. The germline CDR1 and CDR2 sequences are SGHVS and FNYEAQ. This CDR3 spans 15 amino acids. V lost 4 bases, J lost 3 bases, and 4 bases stayed unmatched. CDR3 in amino acids: CASSWGTGGGYEQYF. In DNA, the CDR3 is TGTGCCAGCAGCTGGGGGACAGGGGGCGGCTACGAGCAGTACTTC. The complete variable domain, with remaining parts taken from reference TRBV7-6 and TRBJ2-7, reads GAGVSQSPRYKVTKRGQDVALRCDPISGHVSLYWYRQALGQGPEFLTYFNYEAQQDKSGLPNDRFSAERPEGSISTLTIQRTEQRDSAMYRCASSWGTGGGYEQYFGPGTRLTVT.